Described below is a single TCR beta chain sequence and its context. The antigen is not known. This sample is part of a study of cytomegalovirus exposure and HLA in healthy donors. Study conclusions and caveats: High specificity and sensitivity for cytomegalovirus status were reported for the classifier.

Some clones are missing from TCRdb's copy, which holds only in-frame ones; the method was immunoSEQ multiplex PCR. This sample has approximately 160,000 clones; 80% to 90% occur once, and the top ten carry approximately 5%. The TCR originated in a woman aged 25 to 39 in good health and CMV-seronegative. Sequenced: PBMCs.

Here the CDR3 reads CASSLALSGSHEQFF. The CDR3 DNA sequence: TGTGCCAGCAGCTTAGCCCTGAGCGGGAGCCATGAGCAGTTCTTC. This chain connects TRBV7-3 to TRBJ2-1; 8 bases are a match to TRBD2. CDR3 size: 15 residues. Germline V gene sequence: CDR1 SGHTA, CDR2 FQGTGA. The J segment lost 8 bases and the V segment lost 2 bases, leaving 8 bases of the junction unmatched.